The TCR beta chain under discussion was sequenced for a study of blood T cell repertoires in COVID-19 (TCRdb year 2020). For the study in its entirety: Samples from collaborators originated in the United States, Italy and Spain and spanned both the acute and convalescent phases of COVID-19. The material from the prospective study consisted of cDNA or gDNA derived from T cells, B-cell-depleted T cells, or PBMCs. The dataset comprised deeply sampled blood TCRbeta repertoires from subjects exposed to, actively infected with, or recovered from COVID-19. The repertoires were made available in a free public database intended to serve as a resource for research on the immune response to SARS-CoV-2. Samples were obtained from the ongoing ImmuneRACE study (first 160 participants) and from about 1,300 subjects provided by 6 global collaborators. Sample metadata almost always included a de-identified subject ID, COVID-19 status, age in years and sex. Where available, HLA class I and class II types were obtained from metadata supplied by the sample provider rather than from assay-based typing.

Samples from volunteer blood donors who had recovered from COVID-19 were contributed by a second Seattle source. Collaborating institutions collected whole blood in K2EDTA tubes following their own protocols. For TCRbeta analysis, collaborator samples were shipped as frozen whole blood, as isolated PBMCs, or as DNA extracted from either sample type. The table lists this clone with a few counts. The antigen it binds to is not known. One base away there is no much larger clone; base qualities are not given. What the research found in general, with its limitations: Clinical and demographic metadata were provided uncurated, with the amount varying by source and participant.

Looking up the germline V gene (reference sequence) yields CDR1 SEHNR and CDR2 FQNEAQ. V has 5 bases trimmed and J has 7 bases trimmed; junction bases matching no gene number 9. The CDR3 goes from the cysteine to the phenylalanine over 15 residues. Only CDR3 DNA remains: 45 bases, in frame from the first base. TCRbeta CDR3 regions were amplified from genomic DNA using the immunoSEQ Assay, a bias-controlled multiplex PCR. The original methods were these. Within the assay, amplification of reference gene primers was used to estimate how many nucleated cells each sample contained. To quantify the absolute abundance of each unique TCRbeta CDR3 rearrangement, sequence reads were collapsed and filtered. Productive Simpson clonality was computed per sample as the square root of Simpson's diversity index over productive rearrangements. Imported from immuneACCESS, the table was reduced by TCRdb to in-frame sequences with V and J called. These copies leave out some clones; in studies compared against another copy, an unresolved V gene accounts for under half, and the cause of the remainder is not known. V, J and clone size are taken as reported in that table, and D and trimming were inferred from the DNA itself. This sample comprises 250,000 to 300,000 clones, about 90% of them detected only once. The ten largest make up approximately 1.6% of the sample.

Sequencing was carried out using peripheral blood. The receptor was derived from a woman in her thirties or forties who had recovered from COVID-19. The chain is encoded by TRBV7-9 joined to TRBJ2-2; 8 central bases correspond to TRBD1. The CDR3 region has the sequence CASSTRDRLDGELFF. The nucleotides are TGTGCCAGCAGCACCCGGGACAGGTTAGACGGGGAGCTGTTTTTT.